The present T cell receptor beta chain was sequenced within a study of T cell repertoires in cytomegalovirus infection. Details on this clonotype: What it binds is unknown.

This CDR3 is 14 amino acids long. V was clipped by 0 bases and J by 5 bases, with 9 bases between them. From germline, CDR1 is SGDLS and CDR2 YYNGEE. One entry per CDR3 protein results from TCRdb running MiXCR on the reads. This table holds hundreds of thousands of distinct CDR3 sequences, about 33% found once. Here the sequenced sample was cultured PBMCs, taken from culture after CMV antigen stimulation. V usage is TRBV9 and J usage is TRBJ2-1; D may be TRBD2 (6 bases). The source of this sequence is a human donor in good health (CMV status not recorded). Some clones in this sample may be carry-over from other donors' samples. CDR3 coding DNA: TGTGCCAGCAGCGTAGTGGGGGGTAACAATGAGCAGTTCTTC. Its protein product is CASSVVGGNNEQFF.